This T cell receptor beta chain is from a study of glioma-infiltrating T cells after dendritic cell vaccination. Sequencing used immunoSEQ multiplex PCR; TCRdb keeps in-frame clones, though not all of them. The top ten clones hold around 2.9% of a sample with under 100,000 clones, under 90% of them seen once. No glioblastoma patient carried an isocitrate dehydrogenase mutation. With 5 bases clipped from V and 5 bases from J, the junction kept 4 bases outside the gene matches. The germline gives CDR1 SEHNR, CDR2 FQNEAQ (reference sequence). This CDR3 has 15 residues. The sample in question was blood, obtained before dendritic cell vaccination. The chain employs TRBV7-9 and TRBJ2-7, with 15 bases lining up with TRBD2. The TCR comes from a human donor with glioblastoma. The CDR3 is CASSAGLAGGNEQYF. The CDR3, as DNA: TGTGCCAGCAGCGCCGGACTAGCGGGAGGGAACGAGCAGTACTTC.